This T cell receptor beta chain was observed in a study of cytomegalovirus exposure and HLA in healthy donors. About this clone itself: Its matching antigen is unknown.

V gave up 2 bases and J gave up 5 bases, with 10 bases separating them. This CDR3 spans 14 amino acids. Germline V gene sequence: CDR1 SGHRS, CDR2 YFSETQ. Both 60 Vbeta primers and 13 Jbeta primers went into the PCR. Here immunoSEQ multiplex PCR was the method, and the copy in TCRdb shows in-frame clones only, minus some. The sample gives tens of thousands of clones, approximately 63% of which show up once; approximately 3.5% is in the top ten. Overall study findings and caveats: Exclusion applied to some V segments, including TRBV6-2 and TRBV6-3, as they were indistinguishable. Reports credit the classifier with highly specific, highly sensitive diagnosis of cytomegalovirus status.

The material sequenced was PBMCs. This sequence was found in a man aged 40-49 years in good health and CMV-seronegative. The chain has TRBV5-1 and TRBJ2-2; D may be TRBD1 (5 bases). CDR3 residues: CASSFPTETGELFF. CDR3 DNA: TGCGCCAGCAGCTTCCCGACAGAGACCGGGGAGCTGTTTTTT.